Listed here are 31 T cell receptor beta chains from one sample, sequenced in a study of blood T cell repertoires in COVID-19. Profiled with immunoSEQ multiplex PCR; TCRdb holds only in-frame clones, not every one. This table has about 190,000 clones, approximately 91% appearing once. Material: peripheral blood. The receptor set was obtained from a man under 40 with acute or convalescent COVID-19.

The rearrangement uses TRBV28 and TRBJ1-1; TRBD1 agrees at 7 bases. The V gene's germline CDR1 is MDHEN and CDR2 SYDVKM. The CDR3 consists of 15 residues. With V trimmed by 9 bases and J by 2 bases, 12 bases remained unmatched. CDR3 nucleotide sequence: TGTGCCAGTCTACAGGGGCTGAGCTTCAACACTGAAGCTTTCTTT. It codes for CASLQGLSFNTEAFF.

V usage is TRBV6-1 and J usage is TRBJ2-7, with 9 positions matching TRBD1. Germline lookup yields CDR1 MNHNS and CDR2 SASEGT. With V trimmed by 1 base and J by 2 bases, 24 bases remained unmatched. The CDR3 covers 22 residues. Here the CDR3 DNA reads TGTGCCAGCAGTGAAGTCCGTCGAAGTCGGGACAGGGAAAGGAAGGGCACCTACGAGCAGTACTTC. Its translation: CASSEVRRSRDRERKGTYEQYF.

This sequence joins TRBV28 and TRBJ1-2; possibly TRBD1 for D (6 bases). Germline V CDR1 and CDR2: MDHEN, SYDVKM. The CDR3 extends over 15 amino acids. Trimming removed 3 bases from V and 4 bases from J, with 15 bases in between. Here the CDR3 reads CASSFGGGGSYGYTF. CDR3 DNA sequence: TGTGCCAGCAGTTTTGGCGGCGGGGGCTCCTATGGCTACACCTTC.

On this clone itself: Other DNA variants within this sample encode the same CDR3. The chain recombines TRBV30 with TRBJ1-5; tentatively, D is TRBD1 (6 bases). The CDR3 sequence is 12 residues long. Trimming shortened V by 2 bases and J by 4 bases, and 6 bases separated the two germline ends. Germline CDR1 reads GTSNPN; CDR2 reads SVGIG (reference sequence). Here the CDR3 DNA reads TGTGCCTGGAGTCAGGGGAATCAGCCCCAGCATTTT. Encoded protein: CAWSQGNQPQHF.

The chain carries TRBV28 and TRBJ1-1; possibly TRBD1 for D (5 bases). The V gene lost 7 bases and the J gene lost 5 bases, with 11 bases spanning the gap. Germline values: CDR1 MDHEN, CDR2 SYDVKM. The CDR3 covers 12 residues. The CDR3 DNA reads as TGTGCCAGCACATCAGGGAGGACTGAAGCTTTCTTT. It encodes CASTSGRTEAFF.

The rearrangement links TRBV11-2 to TRBJ2-1, with a tentative D call TRBD1 (7 bases). The CDR3 length is 16 residues. Looked up from germline, CDR1 is SGHAT and CDR2 is FQNNGV. V was trimmed by 5 bases and J by 1 base, leaving 15 bases between them. CDR3: CASSRGGGTSYNEQFF. Here the CDR3 DNA reads TGTGCCAGCAGCCGAGGGGGCGGGACGTCCTACAATGAGCAGTTCTTC. Together with reference TRBV11-2 and TRBJ2-1, the CDR3 gives the full variable domain: EAGVAQSPRYKIIEKRQSVAFWCNPISGHATLYWYQQILGQGPKLLIQFQNNGVVDDSQLPKDRFSAERLKGVDSTLKIQPAKLEDSAVYLCASSRGGGTSYNEQFFGPGTRLTVL.

V and J are TRBV4-1 and TRBJ2-5; TRBD2 aligns across 13 bases. Trimming took 5 bases from V and 3 from J; bases not matched to a gene: 3. From germline, CDR1 is MGHRA and CDR2 YSYEKL. The CDR3 sequence is 15 residues long. The CDR3 region is CASSKGLAGKETQYF. The CDR3 nucleotides read TGCGCCAGCAGCAAGGGACTAGCGGGAAAAGAGACCCAGTACTTC.

The rearrangement uses TRBV28 and TRBJ1-4; the D is unclear. From germline, CDR1 is MDHEN and CDR2 SYDVKM. Trimming took off 2 bases at V and 5 bases at J, with 18 bases between the two ends. CDR3 length equals 17 residues. The DNA for the CDR3 is TGTGCCAGCAGTTTAGCCGGGAGGTGGGTTTCGAATGAAAAACTGTTTTTT. Amino acids: CASSLAGRWVSNEKLFF.

The genes are TRBV7-9 and TRBJ1-1; the D gene is possibly TRBD1 (6 bases). The CDR3 sequence is 15 residues long. Trimming removed 6 bases from V and 2 bases from J, with 16 bases in between. Germline CDR1 is SEHNR and CDR2 is FQNEAQ (reference sequence). The CDR3 loop reads CASRPSGTRNTEAFF. The CDR3 nucleotides read TGTGCCAGCAGGCCATCCGGGACAAGAAACACTGAAGCTTTCTTT. The whole variable domain, filled in from reference TRBV7-9 and TRBJ1-1, reads DTGVSQNPRHKITKRGQNVTFRCDPISEHNRLYWYRQTLGQGPEFLTYFQNEAQLEKSRLLSDRFSAERPKGSFSTLEIQRTEQGDSAMYLCASRPSGTRNTEAFFGQGTRLTVV.

The genes are TRBV5-6 and TRBJ2-5; a possible D gene is TRBD2 (6 bases). V was shortened by 0 bases and J by 2 bases, with 14 bases between the two germline ends. The CDR3 contains 16 residues. CDR1 and CDR2 (germline): SGHDT, YYEEEE. CDR3 residues: CASSLGPSRGQETQYF. The CDR3 nucleotides are TGTGCCAGCAGCTTGGGGCCGAGTCGGGGGCAAGAGACCCAGTACTTC.

The genes are TRBV7-9 and TRBJ2-7; possibly TRBD2 for D (5 bases). The CDR3 is made up of 16 amino acids. V was pared by 3 bases and J by 4 bases, with 19 bases between. The V gene's germline CDR1 is SEHNR and CDR2 FQNEAQ (reference sequence). The CDR3 loop is CASSFPTTSSGYEQYF. The CDR3 nucleotides are TGTGCCAGCAGCTTCCCCACTACTAGTTCCGGGTACGAGCAGTACTTC.

The V and J genes are TRBV5-6 and TRBJ1-1; 11 nucleotides match TRBD1. Per germline, CDR1 SGHDT and CDR2 YYEEEE. The CDR3 loop spans 17 amino acids. J gave up 5 bases and V 0 bases, and 9 bases lay outside the gene matches. The CDR3 DNA reads TGTGCCAGCAGCTTGGGACCCGGGACAGGGGGAGTGACTGAAGCTTTCTTT. Translating it yields CASSLGPGTGGVTEAFF. The full variable domain, its missing parts supplied by reference TRBV5-6 and TRBJ1-1, is DAGVTQSPTHLIKTRGQQVTLRCSPKSGHDTVSWYQQALGQGPQFIFQYYEEEERQRGNFPDRFSGHQFPNYSSELNVNALLLGDSALYLCASSLGPGTGGVTEAFFGQGTRLTVV.

About this clone itself: One junction end disagrees with the germline gene, perhaps due to a read error. The chain uses TRBV7-7 and TRBJ2-5; 8 bases are a match to TRBD2. CDR1 and CDR2 from the germline V gene are SSHAT and FNYEAQ (reference sequence). The length of the CDR3 is 16 residues. The CDR3 is CASSLGVAGQQETQYF. The CDR3 DNA reads TGTGCTAGCAGCCTAGGGGTAGCGGGGCAACAAGAGACCCAGTACTTC.

The V call is TRBV6-1, the J call TRBJ1-5, with D possibly being TRBD1 (6 bases). This CDR3 spans 16 amino acids. Germline assignment: CDR1 MNHNS and CDR2 SASEGT. Trimming removed 2 bases at V and 5 bases at J, with 16 bases between. The DNA of the CDR3 is TGTGCCAGCAGTGAATGGGTCCTGGGGGCCGATCAGCCCCAGCATTTT. Translation: CASSEWVLGADQPQHF.

This clone was observed a handful of times. The V gene is TRBV4-1, the J gene TRBJ2-7, with 11 bases that match TRBD2. The CDR3 sequence is 15 residues long. Germline CDR1 reads MGHRA; CDR2 reads YSYEKL. V trimming: 1 base; J trimming: 5 bases; junction bases outside the gene matches: 4. Here the CDR3 DNA reads TGCGCCAGCAGCCAAGTTAGACTAGCGGGGCACGAGCAGTACTTC. Protein sequence: CASSQVRLAGHEQYF.

The chain carries TRBV28 and TRBJ1-2, with TRBD1 identical over 9 bases. The V gene's germline CDR1 is MDHEN and CDR2 SYDVKM. J lost 4 bases, V lost 7 bases, and 7 bases had no gene match. The CDR3 is made up of 14 amino acids. CDR3 protein: CASTSTGGSYGYTF. Written as DNA, the CDR3 is TGTGCCAGCACTTCTACAGGGGGCTCCTATGGCTACACCTTC.

The rearrangement links TRBV19 to TRBJ1-1, with 7 bases aligning to TRBD1. The CDR3 spans 13 residues. CDR1 and CDR2 from the germline V gene are LNHDA and SQIVND (reference sequence). The ends lost 4 bases at V and 1 base at J; junction bases unmatched: 0. The CDR3 DNA is TGTGCCAGTAGTAGGGACAGGAACACTGAAGCTTTCTTT. Translating it yields CASSRDRNTEAFF. Filled out from reference TRBV19 and TRBJ1-1, the complete variable domain reads DGGITQSPKYLFRKEGQNVTLSCEQNLNHDAMYWYRQDPGQGLRLIYYSQIVNDFQKGDIAEGYSVSREKKESFPLTVTSAQKNPTAFYLCASSRDRNTEAFFGQGTRLTVV.

This chain joins TRBV19 and TRBJ1-6; no definite D call. Germline CDR1 reads LNHDA; CDR2 reads SQIVND (reference sequence). This CDR3 spans 16 amino acids. V was clipped by 5 bases and J by 0 bases, with 11 bases between them. CDR3 nucleotide sequence: TGTGCCAGTAGTCCTGACTGGAGCTCCTATAATTCACCCCTCCACTTT. Its protein is CASSPDWSSYNSPLHF.

The chain recombines TRBV2 with TRBJ2-2; 8 bases agree with TRBD2. J gave up 3 bases and V 7 bases, and 7 bases lay outside the gene matches. The CDR3 runs to 15 residues. Germline V gene data show CDR1 as SNHLY and CDR2 as FYNNEI. This chain's CDR3 is CASKQAGGHTGELFF. The CDR3, as DNA: TGTGCCAGCAAGCAGGCGGGGGGCCACACCGGGGAGCTGTTTTTT.

The chain employs TRBV19 and TRBJ2-5; TRBD1 matches 9 bases. This CDR3 region has 17 residues. Germline CDR1 and CDR2: LNHDA and SQIVND (reference sequence). Trimming at V came to 3 bases and at J to 6 bases, leaving 14 bases not matched to a gene. CDR3 coding DNA: TGTGCCAGTAGTATTCAACAGGACAGGGGAAGGATGAAGACCCAGTACTTC. Its translation: CASSIQQDRGRMKTQYF.

V and J are TRBV19 and TRBJ1-3; D is unresolved. Germline V gene sequence: CDR1 LNHDA, CDR2 SQIVND (reference sequence). Trimming pared 3 bases from V and 0 bases from J, leaving 9 bases between. There are 15 residues in the CDR3. In DNA form, the CDR3 reads TGTGCCAGTAGTATTGAAGCCTCCTCTGGAAACACCATATATTTT. It yields the protein CASSIEASSGNTIYF.

The CDR3 nucleotides read TGTGCCAGCAGTTTACTACAGGCTATCATGGGCTACACCTTC. Protein sequence: CASSLLQAIMGYTF. J is TRBJ1-2 and V is TRBV28; D may be TRBD1 (5 bases). Trimming pared 2 bases from V and 8 bases from J, leaving 15 bases between. The germline CDR1 and CDR2 sequences are MDHEN and SYDVKM. CDR3 size: 14 residues.

V and J are TRBV4-1 and TRBJ2-4, with 7 bases fitting TRBD1. This CDR3 spans 17 amino acids. CDR1 and CDR2 from the germline V gene are MGHRA and YSYEKL. V gave up 1 base and J gave up 1 base; unmatched junction bases: 7. The CDR3 region is CASSQGRGQTAKNIQYF. CDR3 in DNA: TGCGCCAGCAGCCAAGGTCGGGGACAGACGGCCAAAAACATTCAGTACTTC.

J is TRBJ2-6 and V is TRBV5-1, with 7 bases lining up with TRBD1. V shed 4 bases, J shed 13 bases, and the junction held 14 bases outside the gene matches. Germline V gene data show CDR1 as SGHRS and CDR2 as YFSETQ. The CDR3 contains 15 residues. The CDR3 DNA follows: TGCGCCAGCAGCAGAGGGACAGAATTTCTAGGGGTCCTGACTTTC. This gives the protein CASSRGTEFLGVLTF.

About this clone itself: Germline and junction disagree at one end, which may indicate a read error. The CDR3 DNA reads as TGTGCTAGCAGCAAGGACGGGAACTTGAACACCGGGGAGCTGTTTTTT. Its protein is CASSKDGNLNTGELFF. The chain recombines TRBV7-7 with TRBJ2-2, with TRBD2 as a possible D gene (5 bases). Germline CDR1 is SSHAT and CDR2 is FNYEAQ (reference sequence). There are 16 residues in the CDR3.

The J gene is TRBJ1-2, the V gene TRBV30, with D unresolved. Trimming pared 2 bases from V and 5 bases from J, leaving 12 bases between. The CDR3 is 13 residues long. Germline V CDR1 and CDR2: GTSNPN, SVGIG (reference sequence). Written as DNA, the CDR3 is TGTGCCTGGAGTCGAGGGCCTTATTATGGCTACACCTTC. Translated, it gives CAWSRGPYYGYTF. The full variable domain, completed using reference TRBV30 and TRBJ1-2, is SQTIHQWPATLVQPVGSPLSLECTVEGTSNPNLYWYRQAAGRGLQLLFYSVGIGQISSEVPQNLSASRPQDRQFILSSKKLLLSDSGFYLCAWSRGPYYGYTFGSGTRLTVV.

A remark on this clone: At the DNA level, this CDR3 is encoded by other sequences in the same sample as well. The gene calls are TRBV6-1 and TRBJ1-1, with TRBD1 as a possible D gene (5 bases). Trimming left V 0 bases short and J 8 bases short, with 10 bases between. The germline V gene has CDR1 MNHNS and CDR2 SASEGT. This CDR3 region has 13 residues. For the CDR3, the DNA is TGTGCCAGCAGTGAAGCGCTAGACAGAGAAGCTTTCTTT. Its translation is CASSEALDREAFF.

The chain joins TRBV29-1 to TRBJ1-1; D is unclear. The V gene lost 4 bases and the J gene lost 1 base, with 10 bases spanning the gap. CDR1 and CDR2 (germline): SQVTM, ANQGSEA. The CDR3 is 13 residues long. This CDR3 is CSVGGKGNTEAFF. CDR3 bases: TGCAGCGTTGGAGGGAAGGGGAACACTGAAGCTTTCTTT.

The V and J genes are TRBV28 and TRBJ1-5; TRBD1 matches 7 bases. Germline CDR1 reads MDHEN; CDR2 reads SYDVKM. The CDR3 length is 16 residues. The V and J ends lost 6 bases and 0 bases, in that order; junction bases with no gene match: 8. CDR3 in amino acids: CASSSGTASSNQPQHF. The CDR3 region has the DNA TGTGCCAGCAGCTCCGGGACAGCAAGTAGCAATCAGCCCCAGCATTTT.

The CDR3 protein is CASRATGVTLTTNEKLFF. Written as DNA, the CDR3 is TGTGCCAGCAGGGCGACAGGGGTCACTCTTACAACTAATGAAAAACTGTTTTTT. The V gene is TRBV28, the J gene TRBJ1-4; 8 bases are a match to TRBD1. The germline gives CDR1 MDHEN, CDR2 SYDVKM. The CDR3 covers 18 residues. V was pared by 6 bases and J by 0 bases, with 12 bases of the junction left unmatched.

V usage is TRBV6-5 and J usage is TRBJ1-2; 7 bases are a match to TRBD1. Germline loops: CDR1 MNHEY, CDR2 SVGAGI. The CDR3 extends over 14 amino acids. The trim removed 5 bases at V and 4 bases at J, leaving 7 bases unmatched. The CDR3 is CASSITGTVYGYTF. The CDR3 region has the DNA TGTGCCAGCAGTATTACCGGGACAGTCTATGGCTACACCTTC.